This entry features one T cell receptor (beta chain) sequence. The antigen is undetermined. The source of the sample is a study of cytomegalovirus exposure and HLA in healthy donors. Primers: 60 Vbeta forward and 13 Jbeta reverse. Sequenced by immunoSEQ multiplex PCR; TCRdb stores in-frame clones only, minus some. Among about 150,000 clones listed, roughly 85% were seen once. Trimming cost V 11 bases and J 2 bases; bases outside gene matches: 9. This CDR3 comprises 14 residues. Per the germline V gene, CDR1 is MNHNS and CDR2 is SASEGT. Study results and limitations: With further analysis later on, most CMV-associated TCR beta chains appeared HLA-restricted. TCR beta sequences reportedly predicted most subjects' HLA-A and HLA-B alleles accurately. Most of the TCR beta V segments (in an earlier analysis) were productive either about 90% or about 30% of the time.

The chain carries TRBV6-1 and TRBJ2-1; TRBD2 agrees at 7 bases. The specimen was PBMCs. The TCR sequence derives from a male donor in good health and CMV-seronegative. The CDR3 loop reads CALGGRPPYNEQFF. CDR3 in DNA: TGTGCCCTCGGGGGGAGGCCCCCCTACAATGAGCAGTTCTTC.